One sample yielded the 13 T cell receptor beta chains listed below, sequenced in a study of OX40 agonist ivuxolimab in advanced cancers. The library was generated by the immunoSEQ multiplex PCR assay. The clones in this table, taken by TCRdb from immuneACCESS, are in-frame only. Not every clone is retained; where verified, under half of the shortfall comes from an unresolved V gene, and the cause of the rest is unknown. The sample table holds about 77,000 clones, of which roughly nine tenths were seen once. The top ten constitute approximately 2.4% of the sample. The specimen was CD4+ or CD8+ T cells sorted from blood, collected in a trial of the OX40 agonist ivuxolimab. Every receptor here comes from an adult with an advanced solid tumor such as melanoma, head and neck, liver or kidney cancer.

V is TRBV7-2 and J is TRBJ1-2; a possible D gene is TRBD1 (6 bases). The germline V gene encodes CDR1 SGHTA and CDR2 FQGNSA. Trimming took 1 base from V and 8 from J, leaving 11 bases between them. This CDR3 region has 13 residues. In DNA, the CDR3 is TGTGCCAGCAGCTTAGGGGGGGCGGGGGGCTACACCTTC. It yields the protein CASSLGGAGGYTF.

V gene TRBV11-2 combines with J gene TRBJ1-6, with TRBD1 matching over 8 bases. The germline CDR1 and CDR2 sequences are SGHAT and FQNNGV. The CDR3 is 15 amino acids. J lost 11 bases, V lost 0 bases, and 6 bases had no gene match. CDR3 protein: CASSLDRTGPPPLHF. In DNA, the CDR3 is TGTGCCAGCAGCTTAGATCGGACAGGGCCGCCACCCCTCCACTTT.

The CDR3: CASSSSGRVEGGYTF. CDR3 coding DNA: TGCGCCAGCAGCTCTTCTGGACGGGTTGAGGGTGGCTACACCTTC. The chain uses TRBV5-1 and TRBJ1-2; D is ambiguous. CDR3 size: 15 residues. Trimming took off 3 bases at V and 7 bases at J, with 19 bases between the two ends. Looked up from germline, CDR1 is SGHRS and CDR2 is YFSETQ. Filled out from reference TRBV5-1 and TRBJ1-2, the complete variable domain reads KAGVTQTPRYLIKTRGQQVTLSCSPISGHRSVSWYQQTPGQGLQFLFEYFSETQRNKGNFPGRFSGRQFSNSRSEMNVSTLELGDSALYLCASSSSGRVEGGYTFGSGTRLTVV.

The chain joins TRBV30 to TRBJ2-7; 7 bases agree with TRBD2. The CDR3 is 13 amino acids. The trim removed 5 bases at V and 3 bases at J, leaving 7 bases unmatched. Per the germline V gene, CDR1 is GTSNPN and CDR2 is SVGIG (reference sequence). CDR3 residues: CAWGGVPIYEQYF. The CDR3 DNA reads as TGTGCCTGGGGGGGGGTTCCCATCTACGAGCAGTACTTC. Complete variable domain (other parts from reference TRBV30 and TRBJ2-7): SQTIHQWPATLVQPVGSPLSLECTVEGTSNPNLYWYRQAAGRGLQLLFYSVGIGQISSEVPQNLSASRPQDRQFILSSKKLLLSDSGFYLCAWGGVPIYEQYFGPGTRLTVT.

CDR3 nucleotide sequence: TGTGCCTTGGTAATAGCGGGGGGCAATGAGCAGTTCTTC. It is translated as CALVIAGGNEQFF. The J gene is TRBJ2-1, the V gene TRBV30; 10 nucleotides align to TRBD2. Looked up from germline, CDR1 is GTSNPN and CDR2 is SVGIG (reference sequence). The CDR3 runs to 13 residues. The trim removed 7 bases at V and 6 bases at J, leaving 6 bases unmatched. Drawing the rest from reference TRBV30 and TRBJ2-1, the complete variable domain is SQTIHQWPATLVQPVGSPLSLECTVEGTSNPNLYWYRQAAGRGLQLLFYSVGIGQISSEVPQNLSASRPQDRQFILSSKKLLLSDSGFYLCALVIAGGNEQFFGPGTRLTVL.

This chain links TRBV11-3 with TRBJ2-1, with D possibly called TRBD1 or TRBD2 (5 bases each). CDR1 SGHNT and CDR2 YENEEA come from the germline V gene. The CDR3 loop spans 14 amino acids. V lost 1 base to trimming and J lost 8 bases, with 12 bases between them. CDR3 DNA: TGTGCCAGCAGCTTAGTTTCAGGGCGGGATGAGCAGTTCTTC. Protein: CASSLVSGRDEQFF.

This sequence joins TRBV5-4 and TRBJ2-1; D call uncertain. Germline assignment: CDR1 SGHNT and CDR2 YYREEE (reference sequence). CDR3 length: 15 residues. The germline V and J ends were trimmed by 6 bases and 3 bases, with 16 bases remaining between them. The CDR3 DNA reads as TGTGCCAGCATCTCCGACCCAAAGGTCTACAATGAGCAGTTCTTC. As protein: CASISDPKVYNEQFF.

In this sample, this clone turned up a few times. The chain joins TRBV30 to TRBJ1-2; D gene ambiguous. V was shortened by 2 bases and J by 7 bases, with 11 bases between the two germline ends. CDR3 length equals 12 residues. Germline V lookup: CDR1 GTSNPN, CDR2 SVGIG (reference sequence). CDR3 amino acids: CAWSWELRGYTF. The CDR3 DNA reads TGTGCCTGGAGTTGGGAACTACGTGGCTACACCTTC.

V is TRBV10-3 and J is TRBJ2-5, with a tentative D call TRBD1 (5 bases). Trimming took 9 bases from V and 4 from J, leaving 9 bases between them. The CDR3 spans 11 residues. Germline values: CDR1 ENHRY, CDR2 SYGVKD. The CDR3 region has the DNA TGTGCCATAGGGGTAGGAGAGACCCAGTACTTC. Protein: CAIGVGETQYF.

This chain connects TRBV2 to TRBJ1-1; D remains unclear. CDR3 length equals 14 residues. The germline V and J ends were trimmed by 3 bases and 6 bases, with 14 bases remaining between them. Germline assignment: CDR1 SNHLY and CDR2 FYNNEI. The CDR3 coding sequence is TGTGCCAGCAGTGATTCCCCTAGGGCCGCTGAAGCTTTCTTT. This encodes CASSDSPRAAEAFF.

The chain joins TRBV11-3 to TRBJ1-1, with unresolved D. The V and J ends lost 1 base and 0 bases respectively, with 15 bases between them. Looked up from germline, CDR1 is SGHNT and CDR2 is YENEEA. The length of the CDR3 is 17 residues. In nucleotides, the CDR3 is TGTGCCAGCAGCTTAGTGTGTCCAGGCCCCCTGAACACTGAAGCTTTCTTT. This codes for CASSLVCPGPLNTEAFF. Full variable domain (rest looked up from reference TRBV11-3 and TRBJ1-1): EAGVVQSPRYKIIEKKQPVAFWCNPISGHNTLYWYLQNLGQGPELLIRYENEEAVDDSQLPKDRFSAERLKGVDSTLKIQPAELGDSAVYLCASSLVCPGPLNTEAFFGQGTRLTVV.

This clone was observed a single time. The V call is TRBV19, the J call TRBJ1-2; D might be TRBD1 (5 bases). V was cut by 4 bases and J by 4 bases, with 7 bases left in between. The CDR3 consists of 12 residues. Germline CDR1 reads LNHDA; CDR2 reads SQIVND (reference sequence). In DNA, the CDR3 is TGTGCCAGTAGTAGCCAGGGCTATGGCTACACCTTC. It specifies CASSSQGYGYTF. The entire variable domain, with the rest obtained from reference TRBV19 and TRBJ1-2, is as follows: DGGITQSPKYLFRKEGQNVTLSCEQNLNHDAMYWYRQDPGQGLRLIYYSQIVNDFQKGDIAEGYSVSREKKESFPLTVTSAQKNPTAFYLCASSSQGYGYTFGSGTRLTVV.

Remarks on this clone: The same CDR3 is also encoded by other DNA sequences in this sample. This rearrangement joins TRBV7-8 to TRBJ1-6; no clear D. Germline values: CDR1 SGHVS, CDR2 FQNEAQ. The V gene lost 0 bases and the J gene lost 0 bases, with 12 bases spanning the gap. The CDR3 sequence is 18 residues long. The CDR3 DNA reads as TGTGCCAGCAGCTTAGCGTTCGGAAGTCACTCCTATAATTCACCCCTCCACTTT. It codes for CASSLAFGSHSYNSPLHF.